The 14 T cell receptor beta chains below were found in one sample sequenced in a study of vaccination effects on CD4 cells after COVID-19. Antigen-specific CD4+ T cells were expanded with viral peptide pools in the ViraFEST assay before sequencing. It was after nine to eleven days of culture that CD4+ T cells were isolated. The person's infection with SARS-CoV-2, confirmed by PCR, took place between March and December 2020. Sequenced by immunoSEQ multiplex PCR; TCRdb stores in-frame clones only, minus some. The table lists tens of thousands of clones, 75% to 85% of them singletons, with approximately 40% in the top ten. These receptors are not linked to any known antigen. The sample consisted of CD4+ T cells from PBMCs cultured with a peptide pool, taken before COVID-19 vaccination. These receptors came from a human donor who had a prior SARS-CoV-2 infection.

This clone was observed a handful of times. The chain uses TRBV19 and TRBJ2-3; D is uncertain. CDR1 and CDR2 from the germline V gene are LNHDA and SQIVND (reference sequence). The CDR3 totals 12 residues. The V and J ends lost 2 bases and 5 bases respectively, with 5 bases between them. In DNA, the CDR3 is TGTGCCAGTAGTATATCGAGAGATACGCAGTATTTT. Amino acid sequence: CASSISRDTQYF.

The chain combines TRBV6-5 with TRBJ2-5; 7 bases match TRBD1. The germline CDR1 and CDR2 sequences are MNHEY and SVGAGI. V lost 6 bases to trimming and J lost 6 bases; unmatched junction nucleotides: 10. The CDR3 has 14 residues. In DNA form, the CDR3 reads TGTGCCAGCAGCTCCGACAGGGCCACACAGACCCAGTACTTC. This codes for CASSSDRATQTQYF.

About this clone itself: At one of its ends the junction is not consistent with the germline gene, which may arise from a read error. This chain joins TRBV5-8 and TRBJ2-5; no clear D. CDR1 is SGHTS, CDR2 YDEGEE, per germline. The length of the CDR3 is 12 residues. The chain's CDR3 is CASSLVGETQYF. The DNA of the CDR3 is TGTGCCAGCAGTTTGGTGGGCGAGACCCAGTACTTC.

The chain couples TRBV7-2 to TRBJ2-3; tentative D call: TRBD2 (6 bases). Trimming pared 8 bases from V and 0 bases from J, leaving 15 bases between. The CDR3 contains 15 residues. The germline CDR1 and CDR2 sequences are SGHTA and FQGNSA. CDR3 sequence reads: CASRPQGLSTDTQYF. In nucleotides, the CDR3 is TGTGCCAGCCGCCCTCAGGGACTCAGCACAGATACGCAGTATTTT.

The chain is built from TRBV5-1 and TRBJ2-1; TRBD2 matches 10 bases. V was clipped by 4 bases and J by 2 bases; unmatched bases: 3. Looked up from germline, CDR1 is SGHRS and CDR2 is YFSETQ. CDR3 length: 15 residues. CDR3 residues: CASSLSGGPYNEQFF. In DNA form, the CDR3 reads TGCGCCAGCAGCCTTAGCGGGGGGCCCTACAATGAGCAGTTCTTC.

The CDR3 protein is CASSLYNEQFF. The CDR3 DNA follows: TGTGCCAGCAGTCTTTACAATGAGCAGTTCTTC. The chain combines TRBV6-5 with TRBJ2-1; D is ambiguous. The germline V and J ends were trimmed by 5 bases and 4 bases, with 3 bases remaining between them. Germline CDR1 reads MNHEY; CDR2 reads SVGAGI. The length of the CDR3 is 11 residues.

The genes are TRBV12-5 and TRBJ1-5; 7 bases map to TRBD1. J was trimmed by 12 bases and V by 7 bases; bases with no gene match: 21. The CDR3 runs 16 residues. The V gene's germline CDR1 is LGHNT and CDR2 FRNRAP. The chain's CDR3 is CASASDPGGIVTLQHF. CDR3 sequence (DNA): TGTGCTAGTGCCTCGGATCCAGGGGGGATTGTTACGCTCCAGCATTTT.

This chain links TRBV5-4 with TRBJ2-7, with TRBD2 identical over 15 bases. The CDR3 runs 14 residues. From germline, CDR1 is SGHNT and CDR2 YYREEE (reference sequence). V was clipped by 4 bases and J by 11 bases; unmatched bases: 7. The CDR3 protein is CASSAGLAGGFEYF. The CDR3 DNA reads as TGTGCCAGCAGCGCGGGACTAGCGGGAGGATTCGAGTACTTC.

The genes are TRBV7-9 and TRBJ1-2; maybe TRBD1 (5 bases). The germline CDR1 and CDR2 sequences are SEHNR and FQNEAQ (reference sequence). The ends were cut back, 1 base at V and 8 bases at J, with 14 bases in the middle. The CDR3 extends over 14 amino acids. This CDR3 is CASSLDLQWGGYTF. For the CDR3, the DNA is TGTGCCAGCAGCTTAGACTTGCAGTGGGGCGGCTACACCTTC.

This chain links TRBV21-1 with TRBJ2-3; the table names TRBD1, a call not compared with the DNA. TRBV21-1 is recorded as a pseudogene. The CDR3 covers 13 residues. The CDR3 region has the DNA TGTGCCAGCACCCTGACAGCCACAGATACGCAGTATTTT. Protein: CASTLTATDTQYF.

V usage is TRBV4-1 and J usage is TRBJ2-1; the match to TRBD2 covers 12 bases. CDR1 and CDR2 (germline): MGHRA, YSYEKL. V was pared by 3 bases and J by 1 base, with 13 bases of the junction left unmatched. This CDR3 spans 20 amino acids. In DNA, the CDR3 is TGCGCCAGCAGCCACCTATCGACTAGCGGGAGTGATAGGTCCTACAATGAGCAGTTCTTC. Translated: CASSHLSTSGSDRSYNEQFF.

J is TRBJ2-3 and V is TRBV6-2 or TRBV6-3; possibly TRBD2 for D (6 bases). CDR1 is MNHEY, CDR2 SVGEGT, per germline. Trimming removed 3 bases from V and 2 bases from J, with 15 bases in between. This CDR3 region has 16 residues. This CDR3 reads CASSYSPGLPTDTQYF. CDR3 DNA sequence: TGTGCCAGCAGTTATTCCCCGGGACTTCCCACAGATACGCAGTATTTT.

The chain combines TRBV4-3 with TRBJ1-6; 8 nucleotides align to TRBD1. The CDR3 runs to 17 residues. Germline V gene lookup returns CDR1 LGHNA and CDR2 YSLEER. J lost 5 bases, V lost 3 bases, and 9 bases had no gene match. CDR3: CASSQTRTGTHNSPLHF. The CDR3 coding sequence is TGCGCCAGCAGCCAGACCAGGACAGGGACCCATAATTCACCCCTCCACTTT.

The DNA of the CDR3 is TGTGCCATCACTACACCGGACAGGGCAGACAATGAGCAGTTCTTC. Translation: CAITTPDRADNEQFF. The V call is TRBV10-3, the J call TRBJ2-1, with TRBD1 matching 8 bases. The CDR3 has 15 residues. From germline, CDR1 is ENHRY and CDR2 SYGVKD. The V segment lost 7 bases and the J segment 5 bases; nucleotides outside the gene matches: 10.